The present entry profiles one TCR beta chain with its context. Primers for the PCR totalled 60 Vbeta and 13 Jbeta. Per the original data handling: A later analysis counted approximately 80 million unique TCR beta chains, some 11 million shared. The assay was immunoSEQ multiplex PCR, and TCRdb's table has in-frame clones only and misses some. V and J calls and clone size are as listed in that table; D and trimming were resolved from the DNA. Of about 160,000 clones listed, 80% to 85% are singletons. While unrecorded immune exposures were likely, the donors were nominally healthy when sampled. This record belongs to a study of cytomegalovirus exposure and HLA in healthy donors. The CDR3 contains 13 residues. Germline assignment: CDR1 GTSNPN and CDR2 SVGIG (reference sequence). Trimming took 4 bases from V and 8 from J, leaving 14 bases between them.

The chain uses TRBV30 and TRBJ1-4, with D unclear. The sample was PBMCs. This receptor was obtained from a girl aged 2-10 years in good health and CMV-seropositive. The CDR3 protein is CAWKRQPMEKLFF. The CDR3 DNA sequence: TGTGCCTGGAAGCGCCAACCGATGGAAAAACTGTTTTTT.